These 8 T cell receptor beta chains share one sample of origin, sequenced in a study of T cells after yellow fever vaccination. TCRdb fed the 5' RACE reads into MiXCR, producing one record per CDR3 protein. The sample has hundreds of thousands of distinct CDR3 sequences, around an eighth seen once. Sequenced here: CD4+ T cells sorted from PBMCs, sampled 15 days after the yellow fever booster vaccination. Receptor source: a man younger than 30 who received the YFV17D yellow fever vaccine.

This clonotype was detected a few times. The chain employs TRBV29-1 and TRBJ1-4, with 7 positions matching TRBD1. The length of the CDR3 is 14 residues. The V gene end was trimmed by 6 bases and the J gene end by 3 bases; junction bases not matched to a gene: 7. The germline V gene has CDR1 SQVTM and CDR2 ANQGSEA. The CDR3 nucleotides read TGCAGCGTGGAACAGGGGCGATCTAATGAAAAACTGTTTTTT. This codes for CSVEQGRSNEKLFF.

This clonotype was seen only a few times. The chain links TRBV18 to TRBJ1-4, with D uncertain. Germline loops: CDR1 KGHSH, CDR2 LQKENI. The CDR3 has 13 residues. V was pared by 3 bases and J by 6 bases, with 8 bases between. CDR3 DNA sequence: TGTGCCAGCTCACCGGCGGGCGATGAAAAACTGTTTTTT. Its protein product is CASSPAGDEKLFF.

This clonotype was observed many times. The CDR3: CASSHTYKDTQYF. DNA of the CDR3: TGCGCCAGCAGCCATACTTATAAAGATACGCAGTATTTT. The genes are TRBV4-3 and TRBJ2-3; D is unclear. V lost 3 bases, J lost 5 bases, and 9 bases lay in between. The germline V gene encodes CDR1 LGHNA and CDR2 YSLEER. The CDR3 has 13 amino acids.

Only a few counts were recorded for this clonotype. The J gene is TRBJ1-5, the V gene TRBV30; D call uncertain. The CDR3 is made up of 15 amino acids. Trimming took off 3 bases at V and 1 base at J, with 13 bases between the two ends. CDR1 and CDR2 from the germline V gene are GTSNPN and SVGIG (reference sequence). Here the CDR3 DNA reads TGTGCCTGGAGCCCCCCGTTTGGAAGCAATCAGCCCCAGCATTTT. Its protein is CAWSPPFGSNQPQHF.

This clonotype has just a few counts. V gene TRBV3-1 combines with J gene TRBJ1-1, with TRBD1 identical over 8 bases. CDR3 length equals 15 residues. Trimming took 2 bases from V and 5 from J; bases not matched to a gene: 7. Germline CDR1 and CDR2: LGHDT and YNNKEL (reference sequence). The CDR3 DNA reads TGTGCCAGCAGCCAAAGGACAGGGACGGGGACTGAAGCTTTCTTT. Translated: CASSQRTGTGTEAFF. The entire variable domain, with the rest obtained from reference TRBV3-1 and TRBJ1-1, is as follows: DTAVSQTPKYLVTQMGNDKSIKCEQNLGHDTMYWYKQDSKKFLKIMFSYNNKELIINETVPNRFSPKSPDKAHLNLHINSLELGDSAVYFCASSQRTGTGTEAFFGQGTRLTVV.

This clonotype was observed a few times. This CDR3 reads CASTPGFETQYF. The CDR3 region has the DNA TGTGCCAGCACTCCGGGGTTTGAGACCCAGTACTTC. This chain links TRBV7-6 with TRBJ2-5; TRBD2 is a possible D gene (5 bases). Trimming took off 7 bases at V and 5 bases at J, with 11 bases between the two ends. The CDR3 runs 12 residues. Germline V gene lookup returns CDR1 SGHVS and CDR2 FNYEAQ.

This clonotype showed up just a few times. The CDR3 DNA is TGTGCCATCAGGCAGGGGTCTATGAACACTGAAGCTTTCTTT. This sequence encodes CAIRQGSMNTEAFF. The chain couples TRBV10-3 to TRBJ1-1; D perhaps matches TRBD1 (6 bases). Looked up from germline, CDR1 is ENHRY and CDR2 is SYGVKD. The CDR3 contains 14 residues. Trimming removed 6 bases from V and 0 bases from J, with 11 bases in between.

The DNA for the CDR3 is TGTGCCACCAGTGATCCGGGGACTAGCGGGGTCACCGGGGAGCTGTTTTTT. Translated, it gives CATSDPGTSGVTGELFF. The chain links TRBV24-1 to TRBJ2-2; 13 positions agree with TRBD2. After removal of 3 bases from V and 4 bases from J, the junction contained 4 bases not matched to a gene. The germline gives CDR1 KGHDR, CDR2 SFDVKD. This CDR3 has 17 residues.